Listed below are T cell receptor beta chains from one sample, sequenced in a study of cytomegalovirus exposure and HLA in healthy donors. TCRdb's copy holds only in-frame clones and misses some; the assay was immunoSEQ multiplex PCR. The top ten clones hold around 9% of a sample with about 130,000 clones, roughly 87% of them seen once. Sequencing was carried out using PBMCs. The receptors were gathered from a woman under 30 in good health and CMV-seropositive. Each CDR3 is given without its conserved first and last residue. D genes are given only for firm matches. The size entry is marked missing in some rows and otherwise reads once, few, many or a size class.

d_call: TRBD1
clone_size: -
v_call: TRBV18
cdr3_aa: ASSPLTGTVNEKLF

d_call: TRBD1
clone_size: -
v_call: TRBV19
cdr3_aa: ASILKADREIIYEQY

d_call: TRBD1
clone_size: -
v_call: TRBV7-9
cdr3_aa: ASSLATGTASGNTIY

d_call: -
clone_size: -
v_call: TRBV7-8
cdr3_aa: ASSLDVTEYEEKLF

d_call: TRBD1
clone_size: once
v_call: TRBV7-9
cdr3_aa: ASSFRTGGSPLH

d_call: -
clone_size: once
v_call: TRBV10-3
cdr3_aa: AISESPKGGSVEAF

d_call: -
clone_size: -
v_call: TRBV6-1
cdr3_aa: ASSEGFLGADEQF

d_call: -
clone_size: -
v_call: TRBV4-2
cdr3_aa: ASRAIGAGRRVGEQY

d_call: -
clone_size: once
v_call: TRBV25-1
cdr3_aa: ASSEDVGRRVNSPLH

d_call: TRBD2
clone_size: -
v_call: TRBV19
cdr3_aa: ASSIAGGAYEQY

d_call: TRBD1
clone_size: -
v_call: TRBV7-3
cdr3_aa: ASSLTPTGVGTDTQY

d_call: -
clone_size: -
v_call: TRBV6-5
cdr3_aa: ASSRAGRNYGYT

d_call: -
clone_size: -
v_call: TRBV27
cdr3_aa: ASSLSFSLPGGDTQY

d_call: TRBD1
clone_size: -
v_call: TRBV28
cdr3_aa: ASSLRGRQSYEQY

d_call: -
clone_size: -
v_call: TRBV7-8
cdr3_aa: ASSPLTLPRRYEQY

d_call: TRBD1
clone_size: -
v_call: TRBV6-5
cdr3_aa: ASSYSGTGFGEQY

d_call: TRBD1
clone_size: -
v_call: TRBV5-1
cdr3_aa: ASSRFPRDRGRGYT

d_call: -
clone_size: -
v_call: TRBV5-5
cdr3_aa: ASSPSGNWNTEAF

d_call: TRBD2
clone_size: -
v_call: TRBV5-1
cdr3_aa: ASSSGLAVPGELF

d_call: TRBD1
clone_size: -
v_call: TRBV4-1
cdr3_aa: ASSQDITHRGLYEQY

d_call: -
clone_size: -
v_call: TRBV13
cdr3_aa: ASSSTGYGGYT

d_call: -
clone_size: -
v_call: TRBV15
cdr3_aa: ATSTVGLANTEAF

d_call: -
clone_size: -
v_call: TRBV28
cdr3_aa: ASSFQVSLLYSNQPQH

d_call: -
clone_size: -
v_call: TRBV5-6
cdr3_aa: ASSLGGYEQY

d_call: TRBD1
clone_size: -
v_call: TRBV28
cdr3_aa: ASLRQGGGSNQPQH

d_call: -
clone_size: -
v_call: TRBV19
cdr3_aa: ASSIDLYRVGQPQH

d_call: TRBD1
clone_size: -
v_call: TRBV18
cdr3_aa: ASSENRGPGNQPQH

d_call: TRBD2
clone_size: -
v_call: TRBV2
cdr3_aa: ASRVIFAGGNEQF

d_call: -
clone_size: -
v_call: TRBV19
cdr3_aa: ASSRQSYSNQPQH

d_call: TRBD2
clone_size: -
v_call: TRBV13
cdr3_aa: ASSFRTSGGSETQY

d_call: -
clone_size: -
v_call: TRBV7-2
cdr3_aa: ASSLQGRGYT

d_call: -
clone_size: -
v_call: TRBV10-3
cdr3_aa: AISESSAEAF

d_call: TRBD1
clone_size: -
v_call: TRBV5-4
cdr3_aa: ASSFGQGYTEAF

d_call: TRBD1
clone_size: -
v_call: TRBV7-3
cdr3_aa: ASSRGQAETQY

d_call: -
clone_size: -
v_call: TRBV19
cdr3_aa: ASSIRGGQPQH

d_call: -
clone_size: -
v_call: TRBV5-1
cdr3_aa: ASSLMTLNTEAF

d_call: TRBD1
clone_size: -
v_call: TRBV5-1
cdr3_aa: ASSLRQGESGYT

d_call: -
clone_size: -
v_call: TRBV28
cdr3_aa: ASRERQAGQETQY

d_call: -
clone_size: -
v_call: TRBV10-3
cdr3_aa: AIRPDTTGELF

d_call: -
clone_size: -
v_call: TRBV28
cdr3_aa: ASSLSSYEQY

d_call: -
clone_size: -
v_call: TRBV6-1
cdr3_aa: ASSPNVGAPGGYT

d_call: TRBD2
clone_size: -
v_call: TRBV6-5
cdr3_aa: ASSRTSVSGELF